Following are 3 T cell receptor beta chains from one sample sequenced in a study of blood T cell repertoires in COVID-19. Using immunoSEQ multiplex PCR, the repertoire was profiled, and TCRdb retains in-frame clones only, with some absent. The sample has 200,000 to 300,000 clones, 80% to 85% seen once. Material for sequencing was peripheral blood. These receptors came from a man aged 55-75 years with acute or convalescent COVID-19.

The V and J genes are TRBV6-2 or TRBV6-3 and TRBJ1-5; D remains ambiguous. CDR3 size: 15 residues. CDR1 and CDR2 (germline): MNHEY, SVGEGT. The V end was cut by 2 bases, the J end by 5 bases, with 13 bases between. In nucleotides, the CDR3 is TGTGCCAGCAGTTACGGAGGCTATGCGTATCAGCCCCAGCATTTT. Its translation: CASSYGGYAYQPQHF.

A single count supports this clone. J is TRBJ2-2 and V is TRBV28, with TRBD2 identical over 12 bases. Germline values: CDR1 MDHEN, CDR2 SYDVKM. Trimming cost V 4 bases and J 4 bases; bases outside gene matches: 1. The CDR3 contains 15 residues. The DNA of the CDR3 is TGTGCCAGCAGTTCACTAGCGGGAGGCACCGGGGAGCTGTTTTTT. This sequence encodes CASSSLAGGTGELFF.

The CDR3 loop reads CASIGLAGGAGYNEQFF. DNA of the CDR3: TGTGCCAGCATCGGACTAGCGGGAGGGGCGGGCTACAATGAGCAGTTCTTC. V is TRBV27 and J is TRBJ2-1, with TRBD2 matching 15 bases. After removal of 7 bases from V and 3 bases from J, the junction contained 7 bases not matched to a gene. Per the germline V gene, CDR1 is MNHEY and CDR2 is SMNVEV (reference sequence). The CDR3 has 17 amino acids.